The 5 T cell receptor beta chains below all came from one sample that was sequenced in a study of spatial heterogeneity in lung cancer. TCRdb ran MiXCR on the 5' RACE reads and lists one entry per CDR3 protein. The data show more than 6,500 distinct CDR3 sequences, around 5.9% seen once. Time point indicated: sample taken at primary tumor resection. Whole RNA was taken from tumor, nontumor lung or frozen PBMC; it was then sequenced unsorted. The specimen comprised PBMCs, sampled at surgery. The source of these receptors is a male donor with early-stage non-small cell lung cancer.

This clonotype was recorded many times. V gene TRBV7-8 combines with J gene TRBJ2-7; 7 bases map to TRBD1. The germline CDR1 and CDR2 sequences are SGHVS and FQNEAQ. This CDR3 has 16 amino acids. The V gene end was trimmed by 5 bases and the J gene end by 3 bases; junction bases not matched to a gene: 13. CDR3 protein: CASSLSRTGMGYEQYF. The CDR3 coding sequence is TGTGCCAGCAGCCTTTCCCGGACAGGAATGGGCTACGAGCAGTACTTC.

This clonotype was recorded a few times. The chain carries TRBV11-2 and TRBJ1-4; no clear D. V gave up 1 base and J gave up 8 bases, with 8 bases separating them. The CDR3 has 13 amino acids. Germline V gene sequence: CDR1 SGHAT, CDR2 FQNNGV. CDR3 loop: CASSLGFGEKLFF. The CDR3 DNA sequence: TGTGCCAGCAGCTTAGGGTTTGGGGAAAAACTGTTTTTT.

This clonotype was recorded at least ten times. The rearrangement links TRBV27 to TRBJ2-2, with D perhaps TRBD1 (6 bases). Germline V gives CDR1 MNHEY, CDR2 SMNVEV (reference sequence). The V end lost 4 bases, the J end lost 6 bases, and 12 bases lay between the germline ends. This CDR3 contains 14 residues. The CDR3 sequence is CASSSYRVSGELFF. The CDR3 bases are TGTGCCAGCAGTTCCTACAGGGTGTCCGGGGAGCTGTTTTTT.

This clonotype occurred many times. The chain is built from TRBV6-2 or TRBV6-3 and TRBJ2-7, with 7 nucleotides matching TRBD1. Germline V gene lookup returns CDR1 MNHEY and CDR2 SVGEGT. This CDR3 contains 13 residues. With V trimmed by 5 bases and J by 5 bases, 6 bases remained unmatched. This chain's CDR3 is CASSRQGMDEQYF. The CDR3, as DNA: TGTGCCAGCAGTCGACAGGGCATGGACGAGCAGTACTTC.

This clonotype showed up many times. The gene calls are TRBV28 and TRBJ2-6; the D gene is possibly TRBD1 (5 bases). Deletions cut 11 bases from V and 0 bases from J, with 8 bases between. Germline CDR1 is MDHEN and CDR2 is SYDVKM. The CDR3 consists of 13 residues. CDR3 sequence: CAYRLSGANVLTF. Here the CDR3 DNA reads TGTGCCTACAGGCTCTCTGGGGCCAACGTCCTGACTTTC.